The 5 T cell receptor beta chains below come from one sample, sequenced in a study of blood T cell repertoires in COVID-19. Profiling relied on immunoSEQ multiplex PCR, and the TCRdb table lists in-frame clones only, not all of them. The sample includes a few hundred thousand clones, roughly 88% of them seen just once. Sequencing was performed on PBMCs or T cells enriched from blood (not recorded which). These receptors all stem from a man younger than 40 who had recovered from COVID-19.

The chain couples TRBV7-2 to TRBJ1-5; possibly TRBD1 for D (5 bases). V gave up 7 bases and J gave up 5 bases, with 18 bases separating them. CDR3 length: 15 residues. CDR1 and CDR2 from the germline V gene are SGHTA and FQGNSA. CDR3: CASTRQPASDQPQHF. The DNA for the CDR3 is TGTGCCAGCACCCGACAGCCGGCCTCTGATCAGCCCCAGCATTTT.

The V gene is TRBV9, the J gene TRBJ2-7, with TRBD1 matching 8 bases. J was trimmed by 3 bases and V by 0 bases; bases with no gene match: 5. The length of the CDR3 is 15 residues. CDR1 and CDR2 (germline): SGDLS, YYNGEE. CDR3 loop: CASSVGQGAVYEQYF. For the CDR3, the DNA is TGTGCCAGCAGCGTAGGGCAGGGGGCGGTCTACGAGCAGTACTTC.

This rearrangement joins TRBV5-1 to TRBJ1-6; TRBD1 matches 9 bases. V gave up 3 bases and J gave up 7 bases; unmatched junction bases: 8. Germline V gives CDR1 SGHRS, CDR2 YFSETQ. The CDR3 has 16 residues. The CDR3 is CASSSWTGELNSPLHF. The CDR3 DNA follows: TGCGCCAGCAGCTCCTGGACAGGGGAATTGAATTCACCCCTCCACTTT.

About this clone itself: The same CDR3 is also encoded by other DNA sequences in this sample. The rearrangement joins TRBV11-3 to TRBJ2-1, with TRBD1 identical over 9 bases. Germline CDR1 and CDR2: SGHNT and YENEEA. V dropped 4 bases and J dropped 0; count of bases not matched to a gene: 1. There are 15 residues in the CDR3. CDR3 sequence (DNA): TGTGCCAGCAGCTCGGGACAGGGCTCCTACAATGAGCAGTTCTTC. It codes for CASSSGQGSYNEQFF.

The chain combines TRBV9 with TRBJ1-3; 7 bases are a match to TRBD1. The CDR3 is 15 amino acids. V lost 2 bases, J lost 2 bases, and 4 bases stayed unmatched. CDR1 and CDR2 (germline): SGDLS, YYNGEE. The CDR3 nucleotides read TGTGCCAGCAGCGTGACGACAGGGACTGGAAACACCATATATTTT. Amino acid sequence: CASSVTTGTGNTIYF.